These 22 T cell receptor beta chains came from one sample sequenced in a study of CD8+ T cells in alopecia areata. Indicated treatment: oral pan-JAK inhibitor, 5-10 mg twice daily. RNA, once extracted, was reverse transcribed into cDNA for use as the sequencing template. Profiling relied on immunoSEQ multiplex PCR, and the TCRdb table lists in-frame clones only, not all of them. The sample has approximately 180,000 clones, 50% to 75% seen once; the top ten hold around 16%. This sample comprised CD4+ T cells sorted from blood, obtained at roughly week 55, from a patient treated with tofacitinib. The receptor source for this set is a human donor with alopecia areata.

The rearrangement uses TRBV10-3 and TRBJ2-1; D call uncertain. V lost 2 bases and J lost 6, with 5 bases in between. This CDR3 region has 12 residues. Germline lookup yields CDR1 ENHRY and CDR2 SYGVKD. CDR3 in amino acids: CAISETLNEQFF. As DNA, the CDR3 is TGTGCCATCAGTGAGACTCTCAATGAGCAGTTCTTC.

This chain joins TRBV6-5 and TRBJ2-7; 9 bases line up with TRBD1. Germline V gives CDR1 MNHEY, CDR2 SVGAGI. CDR3 length equals 14 residues. The V segment lost 5 bases and the J segment 3 bases; nucleotides outside the gene matches: 5. The CDR3, as DNA: TGTGCCAGCAGTGACACAGGGGGCAACTACGAGCAGTACTTC. Its protein product is CASSDTGGNYEQYF.

This clone was seen more than once but under ten times. The chain is built from TRBV4-2 and TRBJ1-6, with D possibly matching TRBD1 (5 bases). This CDR3 spans 15 amino acids. V was trimmed by 0 bases and J by 9 bases, leaving 12 bases between them. CDR1 LGHNA and CDR2 YNFKEQ come from the germline V gene. CDR3 nucleotide sequence: TGTGCCAGCAGCCAAGATCGGCGGACAAGTTCACCCCTCCACTTT. Translation: CASSQDRRTSSPLHF.

V and J are TRBV25-1 and TRBJ2-1; unclear D gene. Germline values: CDR1 MGHDK, CDR2 SYGVNS. Trimming removed 3 bases from V and 8 bases from J, with 17 bases in between. The CDR3 spans 15 residues. Here the CDR3 reads CASSDSGRSVDEQFF. The CDR3 nucleotides read TGTGCCAGCAGTGATTCAGGCAGGTCGGTCGATGAGCAGTTCTTC. Filled out from reference TRBV25-1 and TRBJ2-1, the complete variable domain reads EADIYQTPRYLVIGTGKKITLECSQTMGHDKMYWYQQDPGMELHLIHYSYGVNSTEKGDLSSESTVSRIRTEHFPLTLESARPSHTSQYLCASSDSGRSVDEQFFGPGTRLTVL.

The gene calls are TRBV6-1 and TRBJ1-6, with D uncertain. The CDR3 contains 15 residues. Looked up from germline, CDR1 is MNHNS and CDR2 is SASEGT. V lost 6 bases and J lost 7, with 16 bases in between. The CDR3 is CASSRSHRENSPLHF. The CDR3 nucleotides read TGTGCCAGCAGCCGATCCCACCGAGAGAATTCACCCCTCCACTTT.

This clone was seen more than once but under ten times. The chain recombines TRBV29-1 with TRBJ2-5; D tentatively reads TRBD1 or TRBD2 (5 bases each). The end of the DNA is better explained by TRBJ2-7, so the J call may be wrong. This CDR3 is built from 13 residues. The germline V gene has CDR1 SQVTM and CDR2 ANQGSEA. CDR3 nucleotides: TGCAGCGTTGTCAGGGAGTATTCCTACGAGCAGTACTTC. Its translation: CSVVREYSYEQYF.

The CDR3 sequence is CASSPGSWYPEGQPQHF. The CDR3 coding sequence is TGTGCCAGCAGTCCCGGATCCTGGTACCCCGAGGGTCAGCCCCAGCATTTT. The chain employs TRBV27 and TRBJ1-5; no definite D call. Trimming took 5 bases from V and 6 from J, leaving 23 bases between them. Germline V CDR1 and CDR2: MNHEY, SMNVEV (reference sequence). The CDR3 is 17 amino acids.

This clone occurred a few times. The chain employs TRBV5-1 and TRBJ2-1, with D perhaps matching TRBD2 (6 bases). The V gene's germline CDR1 is SGHRS and CDR2 YFSETQ. The CDR3 consists of 16 residues. V lost 0 bases and J 8 bases, leaving 18 bases between the germline ends. The CDR3 DNA is TGCGCCAGCAGCTTGGAGGTAGCCTCGGGGGTCTATGAGCAGTTCTTC. Amino acid sequence: CASSLEVASGVYEQFF.

This clone was counted between two and nine times. This chain joins TRBV28 and TRBJ1-1; possible D gene TRBD1, 5 bases. Trimming stripped 4 bases from V and 1 base from J, with 7 bases between. This CDR3 is 13 amino acids long. Looked up from germline, CDR1 is MDHEN and CDR2 is SYDVKM. CDR3 nucleotide sequence: TGTGCCAGCAGTTCAGGACAGAACACTGAAGCTTTCTTT. Its translation is CASSSGQNTEAFF. Using reference TRBV28 and TRBJ1-1 for the parts outside the CDR3, the full variable domain is DVKVTQSSRYLVKRTGEKVFLECVQDMDHENMFWYRQDPGLGLRLIYFSYDVKMKEKGDIPEGYSVSREKKERFSLILESASTNQTSMYLCASSSGQNTEAFFGQGTRLTVV.

The CDR3 loop reads CASSLDGSSGGYTF. Here the CDR3 DNA reads TGTGCCAGCAGCTTAGATGGCAGCTCAGGAGGCTACACCTTC. This sequence joins TRBV7-2 and TRBJ1-2, with D unclear. Trimming removed 1 base from V and 8 bases from J, with 14 bases in between. This CDR3 spans 14 amino acids. Per germline, CDR1 SGHTA and CDR2 FQGNSA.

The chain uses TRBV30 and TRBJ2-3, with TRBD2 matching over 10 bases. With V trimmed by 4 bases and J by 0 bases, 4 bases remained unmatched. This CDR3 is 15 amino acids long. The germline CDR1 and CDR2 sequences are GTSNPN and SVGIG (reference sequence). The CDR3 loop is CAWTSGRTSTDTQYF. CDR3 coding DNA: TGTGCCTGGACTAGCGGGAGAACTAGCACAGATACGCAGTATTTT. Looking up the rest from reference TRBV30 and TRBJ2-3 gives the full variable domain: SQTIHQWPATLVQPVGSPLSLECTVEGTSNPNLYWYRQAAGRGLQLLFYSVGIGQISSEVPQNLSASRPQDRQFILSSKKLLLSDSGFYLCAWTSGRTSTDTQYFGPGTRLTVL.

This chain joins TRBV27 and TRBJ2-7, with 8 nucleotides matching TRBD2. This CDR3 spans 14 amino acids. V trimming: 2 bases; J trimming: 2 bases; junction bases outside the gene matches: 2. Germline assignment: CDR1 MNHEY and CDR2 SMNVEV (reference sequence). CDR3 amino acids: CASSLAGGTYEQYF. The CDR3 DNA reads TGTGCCAGCAGTTTAGCGGGGGGTACCTACGAGCAGTACTTC.

This chain links TRBV19 with TRBJ1-2; D is perhaps TRBD1 (5 bases). The germline gives CDR1 LNHDA, CDR2 SQIVND (reference sequence). The CDR3 length is 15 residues. V lost 3 bases to trimming and J lost 2 bases, with 13 bases between them. The CDR3 region is CASSMRSGTNYGYTF. CDR3 nucleotides: TGTGCCAGTAGTATGAGGTCCGGGACGAACTATGGCTACACCTTC.

This chain uses TRBV25-1 with TRBJ1-2, with D unresolved. The CDR3 has 11 residues. The germline CDR1 and CDR2 sequences are MGHDK and SYGVNS. Trimming left V 2 bases short and J 4 bases short, with 2 bases between. The CDR3 loop reads CASSESYGYTF. CDR3 nucleotides: TGTGCCAGCAGTGAAAGCTATGGCTACACCTTC.

The chain is built from TRBV7-3 and TRBJ2-3; D is uncertain. The germline gives CDR1 SGHTA, CDR2 FQGTGA. CDR3 size: 14 residues. V gave up 5 bases and J gave up 2 bases, with 11 bases separating them. CDR3 sequence reads: CASSLSVHTDTQYF. CDR3 DNA sequence: TGTGCCAGCAGCCTTAGTGTCCACACAGATACGCAGTATTTT.

The V gene is TRBV2, the J gene TRBJ2-1; 8 nucleotides line up with TRBD2. The germline CDR1 and CDR2 sequences are SNHLY and FYNNEI. The CDR3 consists of 15 residues. V shed 4 bases and J 4 bases; nucleotides not matched to a gene: 6. The CDR3 loop reads CASSVELAGYNEQFF. The CDR3, as DNA: TGTGCCAGCAGTGTAGAGCTAGCGGGTTACAATGAGCAGTTCTTC.

The chain uses TRBV5-1 and TRBJ1-6, with TRBD1 as a possible D gene (5 bases). V was shortened by 0 bases and J by 7 bases, with 11 bases between the two germline ends. Per the germline V gene, CDR1 is SGHRS and CDR2 is YFSETQ. The CDR3 extends over 15 amino acids. The CDR3 here is CASSLVGGSNSPLHF. CDR3 DNA: TGCGCCAGCAGCTTGGTTGGGGGTTCCAATTCACCCCTCCACTTT.

V usage is TRBV4-2 and J usage is TRBJ2-6; possibly TRBD1 or TRBD2 for D (7 bases each). This CDR3 has 18 amino acids. Germline assignment: CDR1 LGHNA and CDR2 YNFKEQ. The V and J ends lost 0 bases and 3 bases respectively, with 15 bases between them. DNA of the CDR3: TGTGCCAGCAGCCAAGACGCAGGGGGGGCTGATGGGGCCAACGTCCTGACTTTC. It codes for CASSQDAGGADGANVLTF.

This chain links TRBV9 with TRBJ1-2; the D is unclear. CDR1 SGDLS and CDR2 YYNGEE come from the germline V gene. V gave up 4 bases and J gave up 5 bases, with 18 bases separating them. The CDR3 runs to 15 residues. The CDR3 sequence: CASSPRAANTYGYTF. CDR3 bases: TGTGCCAGCAGCCCCCGGGCAGCCAACACATATGGCTACACCTTC.

The V gene is TRBV29-1, the J gene TRBJ2-3; no clear D gene. There are 12 residues in the CDR3. The germline CDR1 and CDR2 sequences are SQVTM and ANQGSEA. Trimming took off 4 bases at V and 2 bases at J, with 7 bases between the two ends. The CDR3 loop reads CSVGEDTDTQYF. DNA of the CDR3: TGCAGCGTTGGAGAGGACACAGATACGCAGTATTTT.

This clone occurred a few times. The chain uses TRBV10-3 and TRBJ2-7; no clear D gene. Germline V lookup: CDR1 ENHRY, CDR2 SYGVKD. V lost 2 bases, J lost 4 bases, and 9 bases lay in between. The CDR3 extends over 13 amino acids. The CDR3 DNA sequence: TGTGCCATCAGTGAGACCGAAATGTACGAGCAGTACTTC. This sequence encodes CAISETEMYEQYF.

The rearrangement joins TRBV29-1 to TRBJ2-7, with D tentatively TRBD2 (5 bases). Germline V gives CDR1 SQVTM, CDR2 ANQGSEA. V was clipped by 4 bases and J by 6 bases, with 10 bases between them. CDR3 size: 11 residues. CDR3 in amino acids: CSVGAGLEQYF. CDR3 bases: TGCAGCGTTGGGGCAGGACTCGAGCAGTACTTC.